One sample yielded the 13 T cell receptor beta chains listed below, sequenced in a study of cytomegalovirus exposure and HLA in healthy donors. The PCR made use of 60 Vbeta and 13 Jbeta primers. Assay: immunoSEQ multiplex PCR; the TCRdb copy retains only in-frame clones and omits some. This table holds roughly 72,000 clones, around 77% found once. The sequencing sample was made of PBMCs. These receptors were taken from a woman aged 40 to 50 in good health and CMV-seropositive.

CDR3 in amino acids: CASSLGISGRIYNEQFF. For the CDR3, the DNA is TGCGCCAGCAGCTTGGGTATTAGCGGGCGAATATACAATGAGCAGTTCTTC. The chain has TRBV5-1 and TRBJ2-1; 7 bases are shared with TRBD2. This CDR3 has 17 residues. Germline V CDR1 and CDR2: SGHRS, YFSETQ. Germline trimming cut 0 bases from V and 4 bases from J; bases unmatched to any gene: 10.

This clone was observed a single time. The chain's CDR3 is CASRSTGHYGYTF. Here the CDR3 DNA reads TGTGCCAGCAGGTCGACAGGACACTATGGCTACACCTTC. J is TRBJ1-2 and V is TRBV14; TRBD1 is a possible D gene (6 bases). Germline CDR1 is SGHDN and CDR2 is FVKESK. V lost 6 bases and J 3 bases, leaving 11 bases between the germline ends. This CDR3 contains 13 residues. Variable domain in full (rest from reference TRBV14 and TRBJ1-2): EAGVTQFPSHSVIEKGQTVTLRCDPISGHDNLYWYRRVMGKEIKFLLHFVKESKQDESGMPNNRFLAERTGGTYSTLKVQPAELEDSGVYFCASRSTGHYGYTFGSGTRLTVV.

The V call is TRBV7-9, the J call TRBJ1-6; D gene unclear. V shed 1 base and J shed 7 bases, with 8 bases lying between them. This CDR3 is 14 amino acids long. Germline V gene lookup returns CDR1 SEHNR and CDR2 FQNEAQ (reference sequence). The CDR3 region is CASSLEGGNSPLHF. CDR3 bases: TGTGCCAGCAGCTTAGAGGGCGGGAATTCACCCCTCCACTTT.

This clone was picked up a small number of times. Germline is not matched at one junction end, which may reflect a read error. The rearrangement links TRBV6-5 to TRBJ2-4; maybe TRBD2 (5 bases). Germline values: CDR1 MNHEY, CDR2 SVGAGI. The CDR3 loop spans 12 amino acids. CDR3 sequence: CASSGESNSQYF. The CDR3 DNA reads as TGTGCCAGCAGTGGGGAGAGCAACAGTCAGTACTTC.

The rearrangement joins TRBV30 to TRBJ2-2, with unresolved D. Germline V gene sequence: CDR1 GTSNPN, CDR2 SVGIG (reference sequence). V shed 2 bases and J shed 4 bases, with 20 bases lying between them. This CDR3 has 17 amino acids. The CDR3 region has the DNA TGTGCCTGGAGTTTAGCTTTAGGCAGACGGGTCACCGGGGAGCTGTTTTTT. This translates into CAWSLALGRRVTGELFF.

This clone was seen a single time. The CDR3 nucleotides read TGTGCCAGCAGCTTGGAGCTAGCGGGGAACAATGAGCAGTTCTTC. It codes for CASSLELAGNNEQFF. The V gene is TRBV5-6, the J gene TRBJ2-1, with 9 positions matching TRBD2. The CDR3 has 15 residues. Germline lookup yields CDR1 SGHDT and CDR2 YYEEEE. The trim removed 0 bases at V and 5 bases at J, leaving 3 bases unmatched.

The chain carries TRBV6-1 and TRBJ1-5, with D uncertain. CDR3 length: 14 residues. Germline lookup yields CDR1 MNHNS and CDR2 SASEGT. V lost 6 bases and J lost 4, with 13 bases in between. Written as DNA, the CDR3 is TGTGCCAGCAGCCGCCTCGGGGAAAATCAGCCCCAGCATTTT. This codes for CASSRLGENQPQHF.

The chain combines TRBV5-4 with TRBJ1-6; perhaps TRBD1 as D (6 bases). The germline V gene has CDR1 SGHNT and CDR2 YYREEE (reference sequence). CDR3 length: 13 residues. The ends were cut back, 3 bases at V and 8 bases at J, with 9 bases in the middle. The CDR3 protein is CASSYAGDSPLHF. The DNA for the CDR3 is TGTGCCAGCAGCTACGCAGGGGATTCACCCCTCCACTTT. The full variable domain, rest sourced from reference TRBV5-4 and TRBJ1-6, is ETGVTQSPTHLIKTRGQQVTLRCSSQSGHNTVSWYQQALGQGPQFIFQYYREEENGRGNFPPRFSGLQFPNYSSELNVNALELDDSALYLCASSYAGDSPLHFGNGTRLTVT.

This chain links TRBV30 with TRBJ1-1, with TRBD1 as a possible D gene (5 bases). This CDR3 is built from 13 residues. The ends were cut back, 1 base at V and 3 bases at J, with 9 bases in the middle. CDR1 is GTSNPN, CDR2 SVGIG, per germline (reference sequence). Here the CDR3 DNA reads TGTGCCTGGAGTGACCACAGGTACACTGAAGCTTTCTTT. It translates to CAWSDHRYTEAFF.

The chain couples TRBV5-1 to TRBJ1-4, with 9 nucleotides matching TRBD1. This CDR3 contains 20 residues. Trimming removed 4 bases from V and 3 bases from J; junction bases left unmatched: 19. Germline lookup yields CDR1 SGHRS and CDR2 YFSETQ. The CDR3 here is CASSAPPLGTGWGANEKLFF. In DNA form, the CDR3 reads TGCGCCAGCAGCGCCCCTCCACTCGGGACAGGGTGGGGAGCTAATGAAAAACTGTTTTTT.

V gene TRBV4-2 combines with J gene TRBJ2-1; 11 bases match TRBD2. Germline V gene data show CDR1 as LGHNA and CDR2 as YNFKEQ. CDR3 length equals 14 residues. V lost 0 bases to trimming and J lost 15 bases; unmatched junction nucleotides: 7. The CDR3 reads CASSQEDSGGAPFF. CDR3 in DNA: TGTGCCAGCAGCCAAGAAGATAGCGGGGGGGCTCCGTTCTTC.

Remarks on this clone: Other DNA sequences in this sample translate to the same CDR3. The rearrangement links TRBV29-1 to TRBJ2-7; TRBD1 might be the D (6 bases). Germline V lookup: CDR1 SQVTM, CDR2 ANQGSEA. CDR3 length: 13 residues. Trimming removed 4 bases at V and 2 bases at J, with 12 bases between. The CDR3 spells CSVGGQGPYEQYF. The CDR3 DNA reads as TGCAGCGTTGGGGGTCAGGGGCCCTACGAGCAGTACTTC.

The V call is TRBV9, the J call TRBJ1-2; maybe TRBD1 (5 bases). The V end was cut by 0 bases, the J end by 4 bases, with 13 bases between. This CDR3 spans 15 amino acids. Germline V gene sequence: CDR1 SGDLS, CDR2 YYNGEE. The CDR3 DNA reads TGTGCCAGCAGCGTAGATATGGGGCGCGGCTATGGCTACACCTTC. Its protein is CASSVDMGRGYGYTF.